The next 26 T cell receptor beta chains were all read from a single sample in a study of blood T cells in healthy people across ages. Using a J-beta primer mix together with a sample-barcoded 5' primer, a second PCR was run for roughly 7 to 11 cycles. TCRdb recomputed calls from the 5' RACE reads with MiXCR, one row per CDR3 protein. The sample records 600,000 to 1,000,000 distinct CDR3 sequences, 58% being singletons. Sequences were obtained from blood. These receptors were obtained from a man between 25 and 39 years old in good health.

This sequence joins TRBV7-9 and TRBJ2-3, with 7 bases identical to TRBD1. Trimming cost V 2 bases and J 4 bases; bases outside gene matches: 9. CDR1 is SEHNR, CDR2 FQNEAQ, per germline (reference sequence). The CDR3 length is 16 residues. The CDR3 region has the DNA TGTGCCAGCAGCTTAAAACGACAGGGTGGGGCAGATACGCAGTATTTT. Amino acids: CASSLKRQGGADTQYF.

The rearrangement joins TRBV10-3 to TRBJ2-5; no clear D gene. CDR1 is ENHRY, CDR2 SYGVKD, per germline. CDR3 length: 14 amino acids. V was trimmed by 0 bases and J by 5 bases, leaving 10 bases between them. CDR3 amino acids: CAISESTGSETQYF. The CDR3 nucleotides are TGTGCCATCAGTGAGTCGACCGGGTCGGAGACCCAGTACTTC.

The chain carries TRBV28 and TRBJ1-6; perhaps TRBD1 as D (5 bases). The CDR3 is 15 amino acids. Trimming pared 8 bases from V and 5 bases from J, leaving 16 bases between. In germline, CDR1 is MDHEN, CDR2 SYDVKM. CDR3 bases: TGTGCCAGCTGCCCTAGGGGCCCGGATAATTCACCCCTCCACTTT. Its translation is CASCPRGPDNSPLHF.

About this clonotype: One end of the junction is discordant with germline, which a read error may explain. The rearrangement links TRBV20-1 to TRBJ2-7, with 9 bases lining up with TRBD1. The germline CDR1 and CDR2 sequences are DFQATT and SNEGSKA (reference sequence). The CDR3 is made up of 15 amino acids. The CDR3 loop is CSAPVLLQGARERYF. In DNA, the CDR3 is TGCAGTGCTCCAGTCCTTCTACAGGGGGCGCGGGAGCGGTACTTC.

The rearrangement links TRBV29-1 to TRBJ2-3; 9 bases map to TRBD1. Germline V gene sequence: CDR1 SQVTM, CDR2 ANQGSEA. The length of the CDR3 is 14 residues. After removal of 6 bases from V and 0 bases from J, the junction contained 4 bases not matched to a gene. CDR3 sequence reads: CSVVQGASTDTQYF. The CDR3 DNA reads as TGCAGCGTGGTACAGGGGGCAAGCACAGATACGCAGTATTTT.

This clonotype was counted only a few times. This rearrangement joins TRBV11-2 to TRBJ2-3; D uncertain. CDR3 size: 13 residues. Trimming removed 5 bases from V and 5 bases from J, with 11 bases in between. Per the germline V gene, CDR1 is SGHAT and CDR2 is FQNNGV. In nucleotides, the CDR3 is TGTGCCAGCAGCGCTGACTCACTAGATACGCAGTATTTT. Translating it yields CASSADSLDTQYF.

This chain joins TRBV4-3 and TRBJ2-7, with D possibly matching TRBD1 (5 bases). Trimming left V 0 bases short and J 10 bases short, with 22 bases between. Per the germline V gene, CDR1 is LGHNA and CDR2 is YSLEER. The CDR3 length is 16 residues. CDR3 amino acids: CASSQEAGRRGEPQYF. For the CDR3, the DNA is TGCGCCAGCAGCCAAGAGGCTGGAAGAAGGGGCGAGCCCCAGTACTTC.

This clonotype was seen a handful of times. The chain carries TRBV20-1 and TRBJ2-7; D gene unclear. This CDR3 contains 13 residues. Trimming removed 1 base at V and 0 bases at J, with 7 bases between. Germline V gene sequence: CDR1 DFQATT, CDR2 SNEGSKA (reference sequence). DNA of the CDR3: TGCAGTGCTAGAGCCCAGAGCTCCTACGAGCAGTACTTC. Residues: CSARAQSSYEQYF.

The chain's CDR3 is CASIRQGFDEQYF. The CDR3 nucleotides read TGTGCCAGCATCCGACAGGGGTTTGACGAGCAGTACTTC. The chain combines TRBV6-2 or TRBV6-3 with TRBJ2-7, with 8 bases fitting TRBD1. V trimming: 7 bases; J trimming: 5 bases; junction bases outside the gene matches: 7. This CDR3 comprises 13 residues. Germline V CDR1 and CDR2: MNHEY, SVGEGT.

With respect to this clonotype: A much larger clone differs from this one at a single base, so this may be a read error. V and J are TRBV7-2 and TRBJ2-7; possible D gene TRBD1, 6 bases. The CDR3 spans 14 residues. Germline V gene lookup returns CDR1 SGHTA and CDR2 FQGNSA. Trimming shortened V by 5 bases and J by 5 bases, and 16 bases separated the two germline ends. The CDR3 spells CASSGGGQLDEQYF. The DNA for the CDR3 is TGTGCCAGCAGCGGGGGCGGACAGCTCGACGAGCAGTACTTC.

The chain couples TRBV7-9 to TRBJ2-7; D might be TRBD2 (5 bases). The length of the CDR3 is 15 residues. V was trimmed by 5 bases and J by 7 bases, leaving 21 bases between them. CDR1 SEHNR and CDR2 FQNEAQ come from the germline V gene (reference sequence). The CDR3 is CASSPSGVRLYEQYF. The CDR3 DNA reads TGTGCCAGCAGCCCGAGCGGAGTAAGGCTCTATGAGCAGTACTTC.

This clonotype was found a few times. This rearrangement joins TRBV18 to TRBJ2-7; the match to TRBD1 covers 8 bases. The CDR3 sequence is 18 residues long. Germline V lookup: CDR1 KGHSH, CDR2 LQKENI. The trim removed 3 bases at V and 3 bases at J, leaving 16 bases unmatched. In nucleotides, the CDR3 is TGTGCCAGCTCACCTGGTGGACAGGGTTACTACTCGAGCTACGAGCAGTACTTC. It is translated as CASSPGGQGYYSSYEQYF.

This chain uses TRBV20-1 with TRBJ1-4; 9 bases are shared with TRBD1. This CDR3 has 13 amino acids. With 6 bases clipped from V and 7 bases from J, the junction kept 6 bases outside the gene matches. CDR1 and CDR2 (germline): DFQATT, SNEGSKA (reference sequence). CDR3 sequence (DNA): TGCAGTGCACGACAGGGGGGCGGTGAAAAACTGTTTTTT. Amino acids: CSARQGGGEKLFF.

The gene calls are TRBV7-9 and TRBJ2-7; D gene uncertain. The V and J ends lost 5 bases and 2 bases respectively, with 10 bases between them. CDR1 and CDR2 (germline): SEHNR, FQNEAQ (reference sequence). The CDR3 has 13 amino acids. In DNA, the CDR3 is TGTGCCAGCAGCCCTGTCATCCCCTACGAGCAGTACTTC. This encodes CASSPVIPYEQYF.

This clonotype was picked up one time. This chain connects TRBV7-2 to TRBJ2-1; D uncertain. The assigned J gene may be wrong: the sequence end matches TRBJ2-7 better. Germline assignment: CDR1 SGHTA and CDR2 FQGNSA. The CDR3 sequence is 14 residues long. CDR3 bases: TGTGCCAGCAGCCCGGACCGCTTTTACAATGAGCAGTACTTC. Encoded protein: CASSPDRFYNEQYF.

This rearrangement joins TRBV15 to TRBJ2-7; D not certain. The DNA end lines up better with TRBJ2-5; the J call may be wrong. Germline V gene data show CDR1 as LNHNV and CDR2 as YYDKDF (reference sequence). CDR3 size: 13 residues. DNA of the CDR3: TGTGCCACCAGCAGAGGTCAGATGGAGACCCAGTACTTC. This sequence encodes CATSRGQMETQYF.

This clonotype was detected ten times or more. The genes are TRBV20-1 and TRBJ1-5; D is possibly TRBD1 (6 bases). There are 14 residues in the CDR3. From germline, CDR1 is DFQATT and CDR2 SNEGSKA (reference sequence). V dropped 5 bases and J dropped 6 bases, with 17 bases sitting between them. The CDR3 DNA reads as TGCAGTGCTGCAGGGACATGGCTTGGTCAGCCCCAGCATTTT. Its translation: CSAAGTWLGQPQHF.

The V call is TRBV15, the J call TRBJ2-3, with D perhaps TRBD2 (7 bases). V was cut by 0 bases and J by 0 bases, with 13 bases left in between. Germline assignment: CDR1 LNHNV and CDR2 YYDKDF (reference sequence). The CDR3 has 17 residues. CDR3 residues: CATSRDRGGASTDTQYF. The CDR3 bases are TGTGCCACCAGCAGAGATCGCGGGGGCGCTAGCACAGATACGCAGTATTTT.

The V and J genes are TRBV3-1 and TRBJ1-2, with TRBD1 matching 7 bases. Germline V CDR1 and CDR2: LGHDT, YNNKEL (reference sequence). The V gene end was trimmed by 2 bases and the J gene end by 6 bases; junction bases not matched to a gene: 15. This CDR3 is built from 17 residues. The DNA for the CDR3 is TGTGCCAGCAGCCAACCTCTTCGGGCAGGGGGATTGGATGGCTACACCTTC. Residues: CASSQPLRAGGLDGYTF.

The gene calls are TRBV7-2 and TRBJ2-5; 10 bases agree with TRBD2. This CDR3 has 14 amino acids. V dropped 8 bases and J dropped 3; count of bases not matched to a gene: 6. Germline loops: CDR1 SGHTA, CDR2 FQGNSA. CDR3 loop: CASRGTSVEETQYF. The CDR3, as DNA: TGTGCCAGCCGAGGGACTAGCGTAGAAGAGACCCAGTACTTC.

The genes are TRBV14 and TRBJ2-1; D is unclear. The CDR3 has 14 amino acids. Germline CDR1 SGHDN, CDR2 FVKESK. Trimming shortened V by 2 bases and J by 6 bases, and 11 bases separated the two germline ends. CDR3: CASSQSTGSNEQFF. The CDR3 DNA is TGTGCCAGCAGCCAATCAACCGGATCCAATGAGCAGTTCTTC.

This clonotype has only one observation. CDR3 DNA sequence: TGCGCCAGCAGCGGGGGACAGAGAAACTACGAGCAGTACTTC. It yields the protein CASSGGQRNYEQYF. V gene TRBV5-1 combines with J gene TRBJ2-4, with TRBD1 identical over 7 bases. The J call is doubtful: the DNA matches TRBJ2-7 better. Germline V gene sequence: CDR1 SGHRS, CDR2 YFSETQ. The CDR3 is 14 residues long.

The table lists this clonotype with a few counts. The chain combines TRBV12-3 or TRBV12-4 with TRBJ2-5; the D gene could be TRBD1 or TRBD2 (5 bases each). V gave up 8 bases and J gave up 1 base, with 8 bases separating them. This CDR3 has 12 residues. In DNA form, the CDR3 reads TGTGCCAGCCTAGGGACCCAAGAGACCCAGTACTTC. This codes for CASLGTQETQYF.

The chain couples TRBV12-3 or TRBV12-4 to TRBJ2-3, with D possibly matching TRBD1 (6 bases). The V gene lost 6 bases and the J gene lost 2 bases, with 18 bases spanning the gap. The CDR3 is made up of 16 amino acids. The CDR3 DNA sequence: TGTGCCAGCAGACCTACCGGGACACCGATCACAGATACGCAGTATTTT. Encoded protein: CASRPTGTPITDTQYF.

The chain recombines TRBV10-3 with TRBJ1-6; 8 nucleotides match TRBD1. The CDR3 consists of 14 residues. CDR1 ENHRY and CDR2 SYGVKD come from the germline V gene. Unmatched junction bases numbered 5, after V lost 6 bases and J lost 7 bases. For the CDR3, the DNA is TGTGCCATCAGGGACAGGGTACAGAATTCACCCCTCCACTTT. It is translated as CAIRDRVQNSPLHF.

The chain couples TRBV6-4 to TRBJ1-1, with 7 bases lining up with TRBD1. V gave up 6 bases and J gave up 0 bases; unmatched junction bases: 4. From germline, CDR1 is MRHNA and CDR2 SNTAGT. This CDR3 is built from 14 residues. The CDR3 loop reads CASRQTGMNTEAFF. In DNA, the CDR3 is TGTGCCAGCAGGCAGACAGGGATGAACACTGAAGCTTTCTTT.